This T cell receptor (beta chain) stems from a study of beta chain features in type 1 diabetes (dated by TCRdb to 2016 to 2019). Broadly, across the study: No differences in mean age, gender distribution, total cell number or subset yield were found between patients and healthy donors. Across all samples, around 100 million sorted cells were examined, and cell number per subset correlated strongly with RNA yield. The study compared TCRB repertoires of sorted circulating CD4+ T cell subsets between recently diagnosed type 1 diabetes patients and matched healthy donors. Regulatory and stem cell-like memory subsets were obtained from only 8 patients and roughly eight healthy donors, while naive and central memory subsets were obtained from all 28 donors.

Each donor gave one peripheral blood draw, roughly 120 mL on average, collected into heparinised tubes. A BD FACSAria II and a panel including CD45RO, CCR7, CD25, CD127, CD95 and CD27 were used to sort naive, central memory, regulatory and stem cell-like memory CD4+ T cells. Every sorted population had a purity above 95%. Right away, PBMCs were isolated by Lymphoprep density gradient centrifugation and were stained directly, with no culture step. So that batch effects would be minimized, each experiment stained and sorted samples in pairs, pairing one healthy donor with one patient. V drops 4 bases and J drops 4 bases, leaving 19 bases in between. The CDR3 goes from the cysteine to the phenylalanine over 16 residues. The retained sequence is limited to the CDR3, 48 bases, with the frame set at the first base. The CDR1 and CDR2 encoded by the germline V gene (reference sequence) are SEHNR and FQNEAQ.

The entire isolated RNA was reverse transcribed using the High Capacity cDNA Reverse Transcription Kit, and thus expressed TCRB transcripts were sequenced. Deep immunoSEQ sequencing was applied to naive, central memory and regulatory T cell samples, giving an average of roughly 3.3 million total reads per sample. Sorted cells were lysed in RLT buffer and RNA was extracted with DNase-treated RNeasy Micro or Mini kits, depending on cell number. Each cell subset was processed on its own to prevent cross-contamination, while patient and healthy donor samples were processed together. TCRB sequences were amplified from cDNA with the immunoSEQ multiplex PCR, producing 87-bp fragments spanning the CDR3 region. Amplicons were sequenced on the Illumina HiSeq platform. In the source study's methods: Synthetic template baselines were used to correct PCR bias computationally, reads within Hamming distance 2 were collapsed, and singletons that could not be merged were discarded. Reads were aligned to IMGT to assign V, D and J genes, CDR3 length, and insertions or deletions at six rearrangement sites. Within each subset, clonotype counts were normalized to the number of sorted cells before true diversity and Gini coefficients were calculated with the tcR R package. Repertoire sharing was quantified using the overlap coefficient calculated on TCRB nucleotide sequences. As a proxy for the pre-selection repertoire, out-of-frame TCRB sequences from naive cells were analyzed. TCRdb limited this immuneACCESS table to in-frame rearrangements with V and J called. A share of clones is missing; checked studies link under half to unresolved V genes, and the rest is unexplained. Clone size and the V and J calls come from that table; the DNA yielded D and trimming. This sample lists about 740,000 clones; over 10% were detected once. Of the sample, 0.02% to 0.025% falls within the top ten clones.

Overall study results and their limits: Type 1 diabetes patients showed a moderate but significant shortening of TCRB CDR3 length in all four CD4+ subsets. Because cDNA was sequenced instead of genomic DNA, activated cells with high expression could be over-represented, although the groups did not differ in activation or CD3 levels. At VDJ recombination sites, patients with type 1 diabetes made fewer insertions and deleted more nucleotides, a pattern implying thymic rearrangement abnormalities. Because small numbers of individuals were included in the HLA sub-analyses, any influence of HLA type on TCRB rearrangement was left unresolved. Naive, central memory and regulatory TCRB repertoires appeared to be more alike among patients than among healthy donors. PCR might favor shorter templates, but patient and control samples were amplified and corrected together, so any skew would affect both groups equally.

This clone has only a few counts. No cognate antigen has been identified for it. Base-call qualities are not available, and no considerably larger clone is one nucleotide away. Sequenced: naive CD4+ T cells from blood. Interpreted using the paper, the cell subset or site label stands for: true naive CD4+ T cells. The clonotype was recovered from a man aged 18 to 30 with type 1 diabetes. The chain employs TRBV7-9 and TRBJ1-2; 6 matching bases give a weak D call of TRBD1. This receptor has the CDR3 CASSSPLQGISYGYTF. The DNA reads as follows: TGTGCCAGCAGCTCCCCCCTCCAGGGGATCTCCTATGGCTACACCTTC.